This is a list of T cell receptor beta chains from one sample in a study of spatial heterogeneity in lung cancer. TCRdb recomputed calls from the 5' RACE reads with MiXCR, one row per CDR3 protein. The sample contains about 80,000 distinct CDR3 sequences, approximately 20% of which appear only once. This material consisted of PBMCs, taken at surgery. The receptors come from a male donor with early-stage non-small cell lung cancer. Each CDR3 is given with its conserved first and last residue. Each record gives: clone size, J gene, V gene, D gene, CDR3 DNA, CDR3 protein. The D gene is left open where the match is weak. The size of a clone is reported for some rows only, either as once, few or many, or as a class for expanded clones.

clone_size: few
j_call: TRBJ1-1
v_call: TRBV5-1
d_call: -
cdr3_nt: TGCGCCAGCAGCTGGTCAGAGGACACTGAAGCTTTCTTT
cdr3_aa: CASSWSEDTEAFF

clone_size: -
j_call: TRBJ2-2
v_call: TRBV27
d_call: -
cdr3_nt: TGTGCCAGCAGTTTAACCAGGGGGAACACCGGGGAGCTGTTTTTT
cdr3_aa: CASSLTRGNTGELFF

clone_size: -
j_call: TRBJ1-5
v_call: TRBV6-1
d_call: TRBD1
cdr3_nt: TGTGCCAGCAGTGTAGCTCTAGCGGGGACAGCTAGCAATCAGCCCCAGCATTTT
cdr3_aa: CASSVALAGTASNQPQHF

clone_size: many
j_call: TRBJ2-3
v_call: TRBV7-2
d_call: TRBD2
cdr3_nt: TGTGCCAGCAGTCCTAGCGGGAGGTCGTGGGATACGCAGTATTTT
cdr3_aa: CASSPSGRSWDTQYF

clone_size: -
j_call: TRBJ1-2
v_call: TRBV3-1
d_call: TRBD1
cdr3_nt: TGTGCCAGCAGCCAAGGGGACAGAATCTATGGCTACACCTTC
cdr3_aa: CASSQGDRIYGYTF

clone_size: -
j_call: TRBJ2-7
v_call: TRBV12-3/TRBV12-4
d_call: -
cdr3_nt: TGTGCCAGCAGTTCCGACAGGCGTCGCACCTACGAGCAGTACTTC
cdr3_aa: CASSSDRRRTYEQYF

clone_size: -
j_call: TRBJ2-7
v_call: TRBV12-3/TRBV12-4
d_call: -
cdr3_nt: TGTGCCAGCAGCCCCGGGACAGGACTAGCCTACGAGCAGTACTTC
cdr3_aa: CASSPGTGLAYEQYF

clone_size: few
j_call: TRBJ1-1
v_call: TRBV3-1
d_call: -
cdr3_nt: TGTGCCAGCAGCCCCACGACACGGAACACTGAAGCTTTCTTT
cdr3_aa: CASSPTTRNTEAFF

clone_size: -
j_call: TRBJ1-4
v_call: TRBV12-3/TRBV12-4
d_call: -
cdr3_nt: TGTGCCAGCAGTCCTTTCGTTTCGGATGAAAAACTGTTTTTT
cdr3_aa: CASSPFVSDEKLFF

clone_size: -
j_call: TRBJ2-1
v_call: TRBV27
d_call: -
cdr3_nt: TGTGCCAGCAGTTTATATGAGGGAGCCTACAATGAGCAGTTCTTC
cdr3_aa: CASSLYEGAYNEQFF

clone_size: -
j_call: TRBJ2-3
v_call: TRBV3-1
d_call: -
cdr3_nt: TGTGCCAGCAGCCAAGGCGCCGGGACAGATACGCAGTATTTT
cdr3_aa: CASSQGAGTDTQYF

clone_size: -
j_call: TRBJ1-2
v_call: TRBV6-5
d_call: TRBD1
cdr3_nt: TGTGCCAGCAGTTACTACCCCCCGGACAGGGATTATGGCTACACCTTC
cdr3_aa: CASSYYPPDRDYGYTF

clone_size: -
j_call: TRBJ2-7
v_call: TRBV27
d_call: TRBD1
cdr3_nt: TGTGCCAGCAGTCCTGGACAGGCCAGCTCCTACGAGCAGTACTTC
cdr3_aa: CASSPGQASSYEQYF

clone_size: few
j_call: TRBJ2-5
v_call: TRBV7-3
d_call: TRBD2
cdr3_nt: TGTGCCAGCAGCCCCCGTAGCGGGAGCACCCAAGAGACCCAGTACTTC
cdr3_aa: CASSPRSGSTQETQYF

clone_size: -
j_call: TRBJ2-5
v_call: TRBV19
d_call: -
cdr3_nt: TGTGCCAGTAGTACAGCCGGACAACAGCGCGAGACCCAGTACTTC
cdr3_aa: CASSTAGQQRETQYF

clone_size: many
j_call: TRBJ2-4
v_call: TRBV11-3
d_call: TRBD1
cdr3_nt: TGTGCCAGCAGCTCACCCGGGACAGGAGAAAACATTCAGTACTTC
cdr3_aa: CASSSPGTGENIQYF

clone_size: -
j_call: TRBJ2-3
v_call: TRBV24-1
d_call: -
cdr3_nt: TGTGCCACCAGTGATCTAGGACTGTTTCGCACAGATACGCAGTATTTT
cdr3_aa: CATSDLGLFRTDTQYF

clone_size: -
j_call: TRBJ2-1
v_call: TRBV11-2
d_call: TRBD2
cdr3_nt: TGTGCCAGCAGCCACGTCCTAGCGGGATACGGTGAGCAGTTCTTC
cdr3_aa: CASSHVLAGYGEQFF

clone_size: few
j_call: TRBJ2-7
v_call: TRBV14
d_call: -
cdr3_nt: TGTGCCAGCAGTCTTAGACAGACCGCCCTCTACGAGCAGTACTTC
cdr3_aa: CASSLRQTALYEQYF

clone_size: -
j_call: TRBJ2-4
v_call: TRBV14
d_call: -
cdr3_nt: TGTGCCAGCAGCCGAGACAGACACATTCAGTACTTC
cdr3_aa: CASSRDRHIQYF

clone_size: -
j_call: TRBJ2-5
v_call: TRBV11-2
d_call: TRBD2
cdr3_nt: TGTGCCAGTGGGAGCCTAGCGGGGTTGGAGACCCAGTACTTC
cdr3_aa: CASGSLAGLETQYF

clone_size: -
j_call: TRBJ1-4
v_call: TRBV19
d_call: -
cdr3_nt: TGTGCCAGCCAAAGAGGGGGGACAACTAATGAAAAACTGTTTTTT
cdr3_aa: CASQRGGTTNEKLFF

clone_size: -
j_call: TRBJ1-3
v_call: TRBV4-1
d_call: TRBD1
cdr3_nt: TGCGCCAGCAGCCAACGGACAGGGTTCAACTCTGGAAACACCATATATTTT
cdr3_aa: CASSQRTGFNSGNTIYF

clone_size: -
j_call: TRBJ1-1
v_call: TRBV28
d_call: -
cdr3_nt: TGTGCCAGCAGTTCAGGCAGTGAAGCTTTCTTT
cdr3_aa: CASSSGSEAFF

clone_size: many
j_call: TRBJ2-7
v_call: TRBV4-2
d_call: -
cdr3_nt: TGTGCCAGCAGCCACGGATACGAGCAGTACTTC
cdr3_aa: CASSHGYEQYF

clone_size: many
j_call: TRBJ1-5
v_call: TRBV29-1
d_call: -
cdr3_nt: TGCAGCGTTGAACTGGTCCAGGGCCAGCCCCAGCATTTT
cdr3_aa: CSVELVQGQPQHF